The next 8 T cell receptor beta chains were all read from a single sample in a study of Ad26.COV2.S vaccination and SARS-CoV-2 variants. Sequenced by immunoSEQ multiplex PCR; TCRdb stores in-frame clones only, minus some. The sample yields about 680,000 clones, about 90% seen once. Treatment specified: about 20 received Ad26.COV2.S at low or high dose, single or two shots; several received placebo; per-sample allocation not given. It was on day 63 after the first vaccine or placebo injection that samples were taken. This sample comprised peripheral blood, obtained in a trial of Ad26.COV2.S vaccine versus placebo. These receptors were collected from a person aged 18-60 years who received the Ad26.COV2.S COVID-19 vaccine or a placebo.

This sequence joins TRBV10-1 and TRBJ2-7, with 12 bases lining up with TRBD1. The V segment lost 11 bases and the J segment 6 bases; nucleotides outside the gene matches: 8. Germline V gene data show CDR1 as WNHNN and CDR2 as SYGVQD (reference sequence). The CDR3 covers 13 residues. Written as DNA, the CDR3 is TGCGCCCCGAAGGGACAGGGGGCATGCGAGCAGTACTTC. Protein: CAPKGQGACEQYF.

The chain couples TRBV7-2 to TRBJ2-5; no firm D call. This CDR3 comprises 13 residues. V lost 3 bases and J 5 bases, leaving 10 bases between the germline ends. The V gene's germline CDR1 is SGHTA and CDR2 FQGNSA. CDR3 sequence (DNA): TGTGCCAGCAGCTTCGGGCCGTCTGAGACCCAGTACTTC. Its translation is CASSFGPSETQYF.

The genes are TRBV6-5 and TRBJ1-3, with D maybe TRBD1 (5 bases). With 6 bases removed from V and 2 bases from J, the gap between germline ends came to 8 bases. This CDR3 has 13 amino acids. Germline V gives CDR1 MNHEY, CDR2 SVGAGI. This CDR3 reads CASRPGTGNTIYF. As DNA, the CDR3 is TGTGCCAGCAGGCCAGGGACTGGAAACACCATATATTTT.

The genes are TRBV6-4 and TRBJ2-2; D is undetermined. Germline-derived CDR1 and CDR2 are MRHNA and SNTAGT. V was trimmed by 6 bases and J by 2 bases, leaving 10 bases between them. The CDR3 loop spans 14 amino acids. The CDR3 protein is CASRTSFNTGELFF. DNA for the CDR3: TGTGCCAGCAGGACCTCCTTTAACACCGGGGAGCTGTTTTTT.

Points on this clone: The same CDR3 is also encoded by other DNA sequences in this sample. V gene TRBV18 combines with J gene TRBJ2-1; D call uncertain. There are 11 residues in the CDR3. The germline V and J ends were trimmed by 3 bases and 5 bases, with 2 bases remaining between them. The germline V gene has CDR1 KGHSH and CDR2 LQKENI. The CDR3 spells CASSPDNEQFF. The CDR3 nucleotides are TGTGCCAGCTCACCTGACAATGAGCAGTTCTTC.

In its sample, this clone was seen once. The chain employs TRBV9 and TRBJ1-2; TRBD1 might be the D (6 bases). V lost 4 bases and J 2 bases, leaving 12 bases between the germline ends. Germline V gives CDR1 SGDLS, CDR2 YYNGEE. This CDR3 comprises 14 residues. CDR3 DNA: TGTGCCAGCAGCATGAGGGGGACGAACTATGGCTACACCTTC. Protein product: CASSMRGTNYGYTF.

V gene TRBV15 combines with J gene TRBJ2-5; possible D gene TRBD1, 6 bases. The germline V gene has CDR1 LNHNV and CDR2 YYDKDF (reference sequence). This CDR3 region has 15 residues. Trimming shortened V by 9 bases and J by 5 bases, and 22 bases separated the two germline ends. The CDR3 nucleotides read TGTGCCACTTTTAAGGGACACTCTGGCGGGGAGACCCAGTACTTC. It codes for CATFKGHSGGETQYF.

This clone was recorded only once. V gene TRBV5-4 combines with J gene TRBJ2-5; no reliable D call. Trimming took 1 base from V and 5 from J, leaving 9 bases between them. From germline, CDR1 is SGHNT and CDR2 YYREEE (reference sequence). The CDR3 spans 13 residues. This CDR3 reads CASSLRVGETQYF. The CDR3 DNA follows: TGTGCCAGCAGCTTGAGGGTCGGGGAGACCCAGTACTTC. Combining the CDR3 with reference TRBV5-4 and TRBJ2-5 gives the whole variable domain ETGVTQSPTHLIKTRGQQVTLRCSSQSGHNTVSWYQQALGQGPQFIFQYYREEENGRGNFPPRFSGLQFPNYSSELNVNALELDDSALYLCASSLRVGETQYFGPGTRLLVL.